The 32 T cell receptor beta chains given below trace back to one sample, sequenced in a study of memory CD4+ T cells and cytomegalovirus serostatus. Method: immunoSEQ multiplex PCR; TCRdb's copy keeps in-frame clones and lacks some. The sample contains 35,000 to 45,000 clones, about 85% of which appear only once. Single viable CD3+CD4+CD8-CD45RO+ cells were sorted as the memory CD4+ T cells. Sequences were obtained from memory CD4+ T cells from blood. These receptors originate from an adult in good health and CMV-seronegative.

In this sample, this clone turned up a few times. Here the CDR3 reads CASSDRGGTEAFF. Written as DNA, the CDR3 is TGTGCCAGCAGTGATAGGGGGGGCACTGAAGCTTTCTTT. The chain recombines TRBV2 with TRBJ1-1, with a weak D call TRBD1 (6 bases). CDR1 is SNHLY and CDR2 is FYNNEI in the germline V gene. The CDR3 loop spans 13 amino acids. Trimming took 3 bases from V and 4 from J, leaving 9 bases between them.

This chain uses TRBV19 with TRBJ2-2, with 10 bases that match TRBD1. The CDR3 totals 16 residues. V dropped 4 bases and J dropped 5; count of bases not matched to a gene: 7. Germline CDR1 is LNHDA and CDR2 is SQIVND (reference sequence). This chain's CDR3 is CASSRQGASGTGELFF. CDR3 nucleotides: TGTGCCAGTAGTAGACAGGGGGCGTCGGGAACCGGGGAGCTGTTTTTT.

Comment on this clone: Other DNA sequences in this sample translate to the same CDR3. The chain carries TRBV7-2 and TRBJ2-5, with a weak D call TRBD1 (5 bases). Trimming took 4 bases from V and 2 from J, leaving 8 bases between them. In germline, CDR1 is SGHTA, CDR2 FQGNSA. CDR3 length: 13 residues. The CDR3 nucleotides read TGTGCCAGCAGCTCACGGACACAAGAGACCCAGTACTTC. It encodes CASSSRTQETQYF.

A few counts support this clone. This chain connects TRBV7-9 to TRBJ2-5; D is undetermined. The ends were cut back, 5 bases at V and 1 base at J, with 8 bases in the middle. The germline CDR1 and CDR2 sequences are SEHNR and FQNEAQ (reference sequence). The CDR3 totals 13 residues. The CDR3 spells CASSPVAQETQYF. CDR3 DNA sequence: TGTGCCAGCAGCCCCGTGGCCCAAGAGACCCAGTACTTC.

This clone was counted once. V gene TRBV5-1 combines with J gene TRBJ1-2, with 7 bases identical to TRBD1. The V gene end was trimmed by 4 bases and the J gene end by 6 bases; junction bases not matched to a gene: 9. Per the germline V gene, CDR1 is SGHRS and CDR2 is YFSETQ. This CDR3 has 14 amino acids. In DNA, the CDR3 is TGCGCCAGCAGCGGGGGGACAGTCGGGAATGGCTACACCTTC. Translated: CASSGGTVGNGYTF.

This chain links TRBV2 with TRBJ2-3; D is ambiguous. CDR1 is SNHLY, CDR2 FYNNEI, per germline. Trimming took 7 bases from V and 2 from J, leaving 10 bases between them. This CDR3 region has 13 residues. CDR3 sequence reads: CASKGAITDTQYF. CDR3 nucleotides: TGTGCCAGCAAAGGAGCGATCACAGATACGCAGTATTTT.

This clone has a single count. The chain carries TRBV6-6 and TRBJ1-5; D not resolved. The CDR3 sequence is 16 residues long. CDR1 is MNHNY, CDR2 SVGAGI, per germline (reference sequence). Trimming shortened V by 2 bases and J by 7 bases, and 18 bases separated the two germline ends. This CDR3 reads CASSYGDLGSGQPQHF. The CDR3 DNA is TGTGCCAGCAGTTACGGGGATTTAGGGTCGGGCCAGCCCCAGCATTTT.

This sequence joins TRBV11-3 and TRBJ2-5; 13 nucleotides align to TRBD2. Germline CDR1 reads SGHNT; CDR2 reads YENEEA. V shed 1 base, J shed 3 bases, and the junction held 5 bases outside the gene matches. CDR3 length: 17 amino acids. The CDR3, as DNA: TGTGCCAGCAGCTTAGGCGGCACTAGCGGGGGGGAAGAGACCCAGTACTTC. Translating gives CASSLGGTSGGEETQYF.

J is TRBJ1-2 and V is TRBV19; D remains ambiguous. Trimming stripped 6 bases from V and 6 bases from J, with 20 bases between. Per germline, CDR1 LNHDA and CDR2 SQIVND (reference sequence). This CDR3 spans 15 amino acids. Here the CDR3 reads CASRHGGVASHGYTF. The CDR3 bases are TGTGCCAGTAGGCATGGCGGGGTCGCTAGTCATGGCTACACCTTC. Variable domain in full (rest from reference TRBV19 and TRBJ1-2): DGGITQSPKYLFRKEGQNVTLSCEQNLNHDAMYWYRQDPGQGLRLIYYSQIVNDFQKGDIAEGYSVSREKKESFPLTVTSAQKNPTAFYLCASRHGGVASHGYTFGSGTRLTVV.

The chain joins TRBV7-9 to TRBJ2-2, with a weak D call TRBD1 (5 bases). The germline gives CDR1 SEHNR, CDR2 FQNEAQ (reference sequence). Trimming stripped 1 base from V and 4 bases from J, with 7 bases between. The CDR3 sequence is 14 residues long. This CDR3 reads CASSLEGVTGELFF. CDR3 DNA: TGTGCCAGCAGCTTAGAAGGGGTCACCGGGGAGCTGTTTTTT.

The rearrangement uses TRBV11-2 and TRBJ1-2; 9 nucleotides line up with TRBD1. Germline V gene sequence: CDR1 SGHAT, CDR2 FQNNGV. This CDR3 contains 15 residues. The trim removed 5 bases at V and 6 bases at J, leaving 10 bases unmatched. The DNA for the CDR3 is TGTGCCAGCAGCGCACTGCGGGGACAGGGCCATGGCTACACCTTC. Residues: CASSALRGQGHGYTF.

The chain links TRBV19 to TRBJ2-1; 7 nucleotides match TRBD1. The CDR3 covers 12 residues. Germline CDR1 is LNHDA and CDR2 is SQIVND (reference sequence). The V and J ends lost 3 bases and 13 bases, in that order; junction bases with no gene match: 6. Here the CDR3 reads CASSMVTGHQFF. CDR3 coding DNA: TGTGCCAGTAGTATGGTGACAGGGCATCAGTTCTTC.

This chain uses TRBV6-1 with TRBJ2-7, with 9 positions matching TRBD1. In germline, CDR1 is MNHNS, CDR2 SASEGT. The V segment lost 6 bases and the J segment 6 bases; nucleotides outside the gene matches: 9. The CDR3 contains 14 residues. Here the CDR3 reads CASSPGTGNPEQYF. The CDR3 coding sequence is TGTGCCAGCAGCCCTGGGACAGGGAACCCCGAGCAGTACTTC.

This clone is a singleton in its sample. The chain is built from TRBV19 and TRBJ1-2; tentative D call: TRBD1 (5 bases). Deletions cut 0 bases from V and 7 bases from J, with 18 bases between. This CDR3 spans 16 amino acids. Germline-derived CDR1 and CDR2 are LNHDA and SQIVND (reference sequence). The CDR3 region is CASSIDRTTVFAGYTF. The CDR3, as DNA: TGTGCCAGTAGTATAGACCGGACAACAGTCTTTGCTGGCTACACCTTC.

This clone was observed a handful of times. The CDR3: CASSSDRWGSMNTEAFF. The CDR3 nucleotides are TGTGCCAGCAGCTCCGACCGCTGGGGGTCGATGAACACTGAAGCTTTCTTT. The V and J genes are TRBV7-9 and TRBJ1-1; possibly TRBD1 for D (5 bases). There are 17 residues in the CDR3. In germline, CDR1 is SEHNR, CDR2 FQNEAQ (reference sequence). V was trimmed by 4 bases and J by 0 bases, leaving 18 bases between them.

The J gene is TRBJ2-1, the V gene TRBV7-3, with a weak D call TRBD1 (5 bases). The germline gives CDR1 SGHTA, CDR2 FQGTGA. The CDR3 consists of 13 residues. The V end was cut by 6 bases, the J end by 2 bases, with 8 bases between. The CDR3 sequence: CASSKGTYNEQFF. As DNA, the CDR3 is TGTGCCAGCAGTAAGGGGACCTACAATGAGCAGTTCTTC.

V is TRBV6-5 and J is TRBJ2-7, with TRBD1 matching over 7 bases. Looked up from germline, CDR1 is MNHEY and CDR2 is SVGAGI. V lost 5 bases and J lost 2; bases outside the gene matches: 9. This CDR3 comprises 15 residues. DNA for the CDR3: TGTGCCAGCAGTACGACAGGGACCAGAGCCTACGAGCAGTACTTC. It encodes CASSTTGTRAYEQYF.

The CDR3 DNA sequence: TGTGCCAGCAGCCAAGGTGCGGGGGGAGGATTTTATGGCTACACCTTC. It yields the protein CASSQGAGGGFYGYTF. This sequence joins TRBV4-2 and TRBJ1-2, with a possible D match to TRBD1 (5 bases). The CDR3 has 16 residues. CDR1 and CDR2 from the germline V gene are LGHNA and YNFKEQ. With 1 base removed from V and 5 bases from J, the gap between germline ends came to 17 bases.

The J gene is TRBJ2-3, the V gene TRBV9; 10 nucleotides align to TRBD1. The CDR3 length is 15 residues. J was trimmed by 5 bases and V by 4 bases; bases with no gene match: 7. The germline gives CDR1 SGDLS, CDR2 YYNGEE. The CDR3 loop reads CASSPGQGRGDTQYF. In nucleotides, the CDR3 is TGTGCCAGCAGCCCGGGACAGGGGAGGGGAGATACGCAGTATTTT.

The rearrangement joins TRBV7-6 to TRBJ1-3, with D unclear. Germline V gene data show CDR1 as SGHVS and CDR2 as FNYEAQ. V gave up 1 base and J gave up 0 bases, with 7 bases separating them. The CDR3 extends over 15 amino acids. The CDR3 here is CASSLGPSSGNTIYF. CDR3 coding DNA: TGTGCCAGCAGCTTAGGGCCGAGCTCTGGAAACACCATATATTTT.

V gene TRBV5-1 combines with J gene TRBJ1-1, with 7 bases lining up with TRBD1. The V gene's germline CDR1 is SGHRS and CDR2 YFSETQ. This CDR3 comprises 14 residues. V shed 4 bases, J shed 1 base, and the junction held 4 bases outside the gene matches. As DNA, the CDR3 is TGCGCCAGCAGCCGAGGGACAGCGAACACTGAAGCTTTCTTT. It codes for CASSRGTANTEAFF.

V and J are TRBV15 and TRBJ1-2; 7 bases line up with TRBD1. V shed 1 base, J shed 4 bases, and the junction held 6 bases outside the gene matches. Per the germline V gene, CDR1 is LNHNV and CDR2 is YYDKDF (reference sequence). The CDR3 length is 15 residues. CDR3 loop: CATSRGGDRSYGYTF. The DNA for the CDR3 is TGTGCCACCAGCAGAGGGGGGGACAGAAGCTATGGCTACACCTTC.

The J gene is TRBJ2-1, the V gene TRBV6-4; 14 bases map to TRBD2. This CDR3 comprises 14 residues. V shed 0 bases, J shed 14 bases, and the junction held 3 bases outside the gene matches. CDR1 MRHNA and CDR2 SNTAGT come from the germline V gene. The CDR3 here is CASSDSTSGGAKFF. The CDR3 DNA is TGTGCCAGCAGTGACTCGACTAGCGGGGGGGCCAAGTTCTTC.

The chain combines TRBV10-3 with TRBJ2-2; 7 bases align to TRBD1. The germline V gene encodes CDR1 ENHRY and CDR2 SYGVKD. Trimming at V came to 2 bases and at J to 6 bases, leaving 3 bases not matched to a gene. The CDR3 sequence is 14 residues long. The CDR3 DNA sequence: TGTGCCATCAGTGAGACTACAGGGGCCGGGGAGCTGTTTTTT. Its protein is CAISETTGAGELFF.

V gene TRBV4-3 combines with J gene TRBJ2-2; D is possibly TRBD2 (5 bases). This CDR3 comprises 15 residues. CDR1 is LGHNA, CDR2 YSLEER, per germline. Trimming left V 1 base short and J 7 bases short, with 13 bases between. Here the CDR3 DNA reads TGCGCCAGCAGCCAAGTACTGCGGGTCGGCGGGGAGCTGTTTTTT. It yields the protein CASSQVLRVGGELFF.

The sample holds one count of this clone. The junction differs from germline at one of its ends, possibly a read error. The chain employs TRBV11-2 and TRBJ2-5; D gene uncertain. The CDR3 has 12 residues. In germline, CDR1 is SGHAT, CDR2 FQNNGV. The CDR3 loop is CASRLGMETQYF. In DNA, the CDR3 is TGTGCCAGCAGGTTAGGGATGGAGACCCAGTACTTC.

This clone is a singleton in its sample. This chain links TRBV6-1 with TRBJ2-7; TRBD1 is a possible D gene (6 bases). The CDR3 runs to 14 residues. CDR1 is MNHNS, CDR2 SASEGT, per germline. Trimming removed 8 bases at V and 7 bases at J, with 21 bases between. CDR3: CASVEPAMRGEQYF. The CDR3 DNA follows: TGTGCCAGCGTAGAACCGGCCATGAGGGGGGAGCAGTACTTC.

The chain combines TRBV30 with TRBJ1-1; D uncertain. The CDR3 consists of 12 residues. CDR1 and CDR2 (germline): GTSNPN, SVGIG (reference sequence). Trimming removed 8 bases from V and 1 base from J, with 11 bases in between. The CDR3 coding sequence is TGTGCCACCGGTAGGTCGAACACTGAAGCTTTCTTT. It encodes CATGRSNTEAFF.

The chain links TRBV9 to TRBJ1-1, with TRBD1 matching over 9 bases. Trimming took 3 bases from V and 1 from J; bases not matched to a gene: 4. Germline lookup yields CDR1 SGDLS and CDR2 YYNGEE. This CDR3 has 15 amino acids. The CDR3 DNA reads TGTGCCAGCAGCGCTCGGACAGGGGAGAACACTGAAGCTTTCTTT. Its protein product is CASSARTGENTEAFF. The whole variable domain, remainder taken from reference TRBV9 and TRBJ1-1, is DSGVTQTPKHLITATGQRVTLRCSPRSGDLSVYWYQQSLDQGLQFLIQYYNGEERAKGNILERFSAQQFPDLHSELNLSSLELGDSALYFCASSARTGENTEAFFGQGTRLTVV.

A few counts support this clone. The chain carries TRBV13 and TRBJ1-1, with a possible D match to TRBD1 (5 bases). V was shortened by 0 bases and J by 1 base, with 6 bases between the two germline ends. The CDR3 length is 14 residues. CDR1 and CDR2 (germline): PRHDT, FYEKMQ (reference sequence). CDR3 sequence: CASSLGGGNTEAFF. Here the CDR3 DNA reads TGTGCCAGCAGCTTAGGCGGGGGGAACACTGAAGCTTTCTTT.

The rearrangement uses TRBV18 and TRBJ2-7; D unresolved. The V end lost 6 bases, the J end lost 3 bases, and 9 bases lay between the germline ends. CDR1 is KGHSH and CDR2 is LQKENI in the germline V gene. The CDR3 totals 12 residues. This CDR3 reads CASSGISYEQYF. The CDR3 nucleotides are TGTGCCAGCTCGGGGATCAGCTACGAGCAGTACTTC. The variable domain in full, completed from reference TRBV18 and TRBJ2-7, reads NAGVMQNPRHLVRRRGQEARLRCSPMKGHSHVYWYRQLPEEGLKFMVYLQKENIIDESGMPKERFSAEFPKEGPSILRIQQVVRGDSAAYFCASSGISYEQYFGPGTRLTVT.

This rearrangement joins TRBV2 to TRBJ2-2; 7 positions match TRBD1. After removal of 3 bases from V and 5 bases from J, the junction contained 6 bases not matched to a gene. The CDR3 loop spans 15 amino acids. Germline-derived CDR1 and CDR2 are SNHLY and FYNNEI. Here the CDR3 DNA reads TGTGCCAGCAGTGATAGGAGACAGGGAACCGGGGAGCTGTTTTTT. Its translation: CASSDRRQGTGELFF.